This T cell receptor beta chain was observed in a study of T-cell memory formation after mild COVID-19. Study outcomes and limitations: Clones shrinking between day 15 and 85 showed a balanced CD4/CD8 split, and those that grew later tilted toward CD4+. A subset of responding clones appeared in pre-infection memory, suggesting cross-reactive memory joined.

This clonotype was counted only a few times. Its antigen is unknown. The V and J ends lost 4 bases and 0 bases, in that order; junction bases with no gene match: 10. Germline V lookup: CDR1 SGHRS, CDR2 YFSETQ. CDR3 size: 17 residues. MiXCR was run by TCRdb on the 5' RACE reads, yielding one entry per CDR3 protein. Here the sample spans approximately 260,000 distinct CDR3 sequences, 16% being singletons. The chain combines TRBV5-1 with TRBJ1-2; 9 bases are a match to TRBD1. The source of this sequence is a man between 18 and 29 years old who had mild COVID-19 (a few samples of this study predate the infection). Cell type and time point are not known. Input material: PBMCs or a T cell subset sorted from them (not recorded which). CDR3 sequence reads: CASSAGTGSLPNYGYTF. CDR3 nucleotide sequence: TGCGCCAGCAGCGCCGGGACAGGGAGTTTGCCTAACTATGGCTACACCTTC.